This T cell receptor beta chain was identified in a study of cytomegalovirus exposure and HLA in healthy donors. The study, taken as a whole, reports: Productive rates of about 90% or about 30% were seen for most TCR beta V segments in an earlier analysis. The study flagged around 160 TCR beta chains as cytomegalovirus-associated.

Trimming stripped 7 bases from V and 1 base from J, with 20 bases between. CDR3 length: 16 amino acids. Germline V lookup: CDR1 MRHNA, CDR2 SNTAGT. Regarding this clone: What it binds is not known.

Both 60 Vbeta primers and 13 Jbeta primers went into the PCR. TCRdb's copy holds only in-frame clones and misses some; the assay was immunoSEQ multiplex PCR. This sample has about 190,000 clones, with over 80% found just once. Material for sequencing was PBMCs. This TCR came from a boy aged 2-9 years in good health and CMV-seronegative. The rearrangement links TRBV6-4 to TRBJ2-7; D not certain. CDR3 in amino acids: CASIYNRVAPSYEQYV. Here the CDR3 DNA reads TGTGCCAGCATTTATAACCGGGTCGCTCCTTCCTACGAGCAGTACGTC.